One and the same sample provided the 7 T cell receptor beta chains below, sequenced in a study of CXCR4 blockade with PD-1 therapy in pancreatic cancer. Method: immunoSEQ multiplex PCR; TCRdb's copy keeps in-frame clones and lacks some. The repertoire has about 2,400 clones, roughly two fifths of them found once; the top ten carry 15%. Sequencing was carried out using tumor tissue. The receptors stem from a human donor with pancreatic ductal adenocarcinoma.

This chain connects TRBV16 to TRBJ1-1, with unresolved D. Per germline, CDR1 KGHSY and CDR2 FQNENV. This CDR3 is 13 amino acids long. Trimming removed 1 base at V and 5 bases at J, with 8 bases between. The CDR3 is CASSQLRETEAFF. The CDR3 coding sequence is TGTGCCAGCAGCCAATTGAGGGAAACTGAAGCTTTCTTT.

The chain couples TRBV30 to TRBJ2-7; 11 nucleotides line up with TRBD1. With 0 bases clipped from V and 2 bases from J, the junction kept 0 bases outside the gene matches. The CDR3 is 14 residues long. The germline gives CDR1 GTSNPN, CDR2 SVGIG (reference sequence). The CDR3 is CAWSVGQGAYEQYF. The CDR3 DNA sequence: TGTGCCTGGAGTGTGGGACAGGGGGCCTACGAGCAGTACTTC.

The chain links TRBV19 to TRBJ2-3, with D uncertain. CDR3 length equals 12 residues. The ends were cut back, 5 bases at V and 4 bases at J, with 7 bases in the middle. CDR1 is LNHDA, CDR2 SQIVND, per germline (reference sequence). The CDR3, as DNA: TGTGCCAGTAGTCTCTCTGCAGATACGCAGTATTTT. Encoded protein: CASSLSADTQYF.

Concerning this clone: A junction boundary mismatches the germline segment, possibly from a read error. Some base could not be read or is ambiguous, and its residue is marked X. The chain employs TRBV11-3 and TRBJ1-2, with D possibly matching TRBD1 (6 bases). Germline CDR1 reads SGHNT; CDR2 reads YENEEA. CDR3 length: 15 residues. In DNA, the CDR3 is TGTGCCARCAGCGGGACCCGGGGGGCTGACTATGGCTACACCTTC. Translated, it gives CAXSGTRGADYGYTF.

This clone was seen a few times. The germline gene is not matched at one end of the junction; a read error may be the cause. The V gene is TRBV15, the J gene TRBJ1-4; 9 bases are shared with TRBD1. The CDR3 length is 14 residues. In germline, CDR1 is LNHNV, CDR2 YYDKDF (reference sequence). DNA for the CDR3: TGTGCCACCAGCCGAGACAGGGGGGCTGAAAAACTGTTTTTT. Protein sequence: CATSRDRGAEKLFF. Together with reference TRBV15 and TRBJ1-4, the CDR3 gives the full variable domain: DAMVIQNPRYQVTQFGKPVTLSCSQTLNHNVMYWYQQKSSQAPKLLFHYYDKDFNNEADTPDNFQSRRPNTSFCFLDIRSPGLGDTAMYLCATSRDRGAEKLFFGSGTQLSVL.

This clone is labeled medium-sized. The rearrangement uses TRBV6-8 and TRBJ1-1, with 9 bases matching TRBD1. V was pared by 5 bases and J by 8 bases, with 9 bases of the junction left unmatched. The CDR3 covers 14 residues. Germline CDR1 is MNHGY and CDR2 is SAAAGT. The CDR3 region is CASSASPGQGEAFF. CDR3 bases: TGTGCCAGCAGTGCCTCCCCGGGACAGGGAGAAGCTTTCTTT.

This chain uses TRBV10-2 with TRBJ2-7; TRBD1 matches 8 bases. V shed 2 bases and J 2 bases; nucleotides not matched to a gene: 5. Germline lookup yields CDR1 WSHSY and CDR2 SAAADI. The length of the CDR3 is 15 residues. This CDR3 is CASSEGQGDTYEQYV. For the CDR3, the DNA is TGCGCCAGCAGTGAGGGACAGGGAGATACCTACGAGCAGTACGTC.